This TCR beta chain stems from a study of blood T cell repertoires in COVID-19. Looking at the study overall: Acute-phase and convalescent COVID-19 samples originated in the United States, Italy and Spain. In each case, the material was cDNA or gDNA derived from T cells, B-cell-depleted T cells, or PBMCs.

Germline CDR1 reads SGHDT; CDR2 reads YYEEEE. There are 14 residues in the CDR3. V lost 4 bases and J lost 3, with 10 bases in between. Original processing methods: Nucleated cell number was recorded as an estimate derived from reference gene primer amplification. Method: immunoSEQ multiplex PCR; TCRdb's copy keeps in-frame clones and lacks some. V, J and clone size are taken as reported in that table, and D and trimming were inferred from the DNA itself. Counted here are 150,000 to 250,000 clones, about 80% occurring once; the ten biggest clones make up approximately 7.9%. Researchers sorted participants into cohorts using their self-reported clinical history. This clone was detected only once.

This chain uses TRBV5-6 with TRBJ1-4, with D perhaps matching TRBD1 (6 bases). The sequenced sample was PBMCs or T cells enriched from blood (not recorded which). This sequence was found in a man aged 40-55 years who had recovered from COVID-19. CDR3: CASSQGHSNEKLFF. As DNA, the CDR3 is TGTGCCAGCAGCCAGGGGCATTCTAATGAAAAACTGTTTTTT.